These T cell receptor beta chains were read from a single sample in a study of OX40 agonist ivuxolimab in advanced cancers. Clones were read by immunoSEQ multiplex PCR, and TCRdb kept only the in-frame ones, dropping some. The table lists over 55,000 clones, around 94% of them singletons, with 15% to 17% in the top ten. This specimen was CD4+ or CD8+ T cells sorted from blood, taken in a trial of the OX40 agonist ivuxolimab. The receptors originated from an adult with an advanced solid tumor such as melanoma, head and neck, liver or kidney cancer. CDR3s include the opening cysteine and the closing phenylalanine or tryptophan. D genes are given only for firm matches. Not all rows give a size; the values are once, few, many and, for expanded clones, a class.

D gene	V gene	J gene	clone size	CDR3 protein	CDR3 DNA
.	TRBV4-3	TRBJ2-3	once	CASSQDRGTTDTQYF	TGCGCCAGCAGCCAAGATCGGGGGACCACAGATACGCAGTATTTT
.	TRBV7-9	TRBJ1-1	.	CASRSRGSLNTEAFF	TGTGCCAGTAGATCGAGGGGGTCCCTAAACACTGAAGCTTTCTTT
.	TRBV4-3	TRBJ2-7	.	CASSPRLDYTYEQYF	TGCGCCAGCAGCCCGCGACTAGACTATACCTACGAGCAGTACTTC
TRBD2	TRBV5-4	TRBJ2-7	.	CASSLASGYEQYF	TGTGCCAGCAGCTTGGCTAGCGGCTACGAGCAGTACTTC
TRBD1	TRBV5-1	TRBJ1-2	once	CASSFGQEGYTF	TGCGCCAGCAGCTTCGGACAGGAAGGCTACACCTTC
.	TRBV7-2	TRBJ2-3	.	CASSHTVRTASTDTQYF	TGTGCCAGCAGCCATACTGTACGGACAGCAAGCACAGATACGCAGTATTTT
TRBD2	TRBV5-1	TRBJ2-2	.	CASSPGGGSSAGELFF	TGCGCCAGCAGCCCCGGGGGGGGAAGTTCGGCCGGGGAGCTGTTTTTT
.	TRBV9	TRBJ2-6	.	CASSSGEYEANVLTF	TGTGCCAGCAGCTCAGGGGAGTACGAAGCCAACGTCCTGACTTTC
TRBD1	TRBV19	TRBJ2-2	.	CASSIKGQGFTGELFF	TGTGCCAGTAGTATTAAGGGACAGGGGTTTACCGGGGAGCTGTTTTTT
TRBD1	TRBV9	TRBJ2-7	once	CASSPQPRDRGSYEQYF	TGTGCCAGCAGCCCCCAGCCTAGGGACAGGGGCTCCTACGAGCAGTACTTC
TRBD1	TRBV19	TRBJ1-2	few	CASSIGQGVFGYTF	TGTGCCAGTAGTATTGGACAGGGGGTATTTGGCTACACCTTC
.	TRBV2	TRBJ2-4	.	CASSEYSRGHKNIQYF	TGTGCCAGCAGTGAATACAGTCGGGGTCACAAAAACATTCAGTACTTC
.	TRBV14	TRBJ1-3	.	CASSRLLLIRGNTIYF	TGTGCCAGCAGCCGCCTCCTACTTATCAGGGGAAACACCATATATTTT
TRBD1	TRBV7-9	TRBJ1-1	.	CASSPGQGARTEAFF	TGTGCCAGCAGCCCGGGACAGGGGGCGCGCACTGAAGCTTTCTTT
TRBD1	TRBV28	TRBJ2-5	once	CASRTGAETQYF	TGTGCCAGTAGGACAGGGGCGGAGACCCAGTACTTC
.	TRBV4-1	TRBJ2-7	.	CASSQDAGNSYEQYF	TGCGCCAGCAGCCAAGATGCCGGAAACTCCTACGAGCAGTACTTC
.	TRBV19	TRBJ1-1	.	CASSIQSRTEAFF	TGTGCCAGTAGTATTCAGAGTCGGACTGAAGCTTTCTTT
.	TRBV9	TRBJ1-1	.	CASSVAGQPNTEAFF	TGTGCCAGCAGCGTAGCCGGGCAGCCGAACACTGAAGCTTTCTTT
.	TRBV7-9	TRBJ2-5	.	CASSLLGLEETQYF	TGTGCCAGCAGCTTATTGGGCCTAGAAGAGACCCAGTACTTC
TRBD1	TRBV7-9	TRBJ2-2	.	CASSLTDRDANTGELFF	TGTGCCAGCAGCTTAACCGACAGGGACGCGAACACCGGGGAGCTGTTTTTT
TRBD1	TRBV7-9	TRBJ2-2	.	CASSPRDRANPGELFF	TGTGCCAGCAGCCCCCGGGACAGGGCGAACCCCGGGGAGCTGTTTTTT
.	TRBV5-4	TRBJ2-3	.	CASSSQLENADTQYF	TGTGCCAGCAGCAGTCAGCTAGAAAATGCAGATACGCAGTATTTT
.	TRBV6-1	TRBJ1-1	.	CASSQGPLNTEAFF	TGTGCCAGCAGCCAGGGGCCGTTGAACACTGAAGCCTTCTTT
TRBD1	TRBV7-8	TRBJ1-2	.	CASSPGTGLYGYTF	TGTGCCAGCAGCCCGGGGACAGGCCTCTATGGCTACACCTTC
.	TRBV9	TRBJ2-4	.	CASSEKPAKNIQYF	TGTGCCAGCAGCGAAAAGCCGGCCAAAAACATTCAGTACTTC
.	TRBV29-1	TRBJ2-1	.	CSVEGLQGSYNEQFF	TGCAGCGTTGAGGGGCTCCAAGGGTCTTACAATGAGCAGTTCTTC
.	TRBV6-5	TRBJ2-7	.	CASSYVGASPLEQYF	TGTGCCAGCAGTTACGTCGGGGCCTCTCCCCTGGAGCAGTACTTC
.	TRBV25-1	TRBJ1-1	few	CASRGLGLTF	TGTGCCAGCCGGGGGCTGGGACTCACTTTT
TRBD2	TRBV7-2	TRBJ2-5	few	CASSLSREGWETQYF	TGTGCCAGCAGCTTATCCAGGGAGGGTTGGGAGACCCAGTACTTC
.	TRBV19	TRBJ2-7	.	CASSYNYEQYF	TGTGCCAGTAGCTACAACTACGAGCAGTACTTC
.	TRBV15	TRBJ1-1	.	CATSRERGRPGPRNTEAFF	TGTGCCACCAGCAGAGAGAGGGGCCGTCCGGGACCTAGGAACACTGAAGCTTTCTTT
.	TRBV5-1	TRBJ2-7	.	CASSLYARGDEQYF	TGCGCCAGCAGCTTGTACGCCAGGGGGGACGAGCAGTACTTC
.	TRBV6-6	TRBJ2-7	.	CASSYSSVGGEQYF	TGTGCCAGCAGTTACTCTTCCGTGGGTGGCGAGCAGTACTTC